This is a list of T cell receptor beta chains from one sample in a study of cytomegalovirus exposure and HLA in healthy donors. The data were produced by immunoSEQ multiplex PCR, yet TCRdb's version contains in-frame clones alone and is incomplete. The data show a few hundred thousand clones, 65% to 90% seen once. The sample taken for sequencing was PBMCs. The origin of the receptors is a girl aged 10 to 17 in good health and CMV-seronegative. Each CDR3 is given with its conserved first and last residue. D genes are given only for firm matches. The size of a clone is reported for some rows only, either as once, few or many, or as a class for expanded clones.

>NA|TRBV11-2|17|TRBJ2-5|NA
TGTGCCAGCAGCTTAGGGTGGGGAGGGACATACCAAGAGACCCAGTACTTC
CASSLGWGGTYQETQYF
>TRBD2|TRBV7-9|15|TRBJ2-3|NA
TGTGCCAGCAGACCCAAGGGAGGGCGTACAGATACGCAGTATTTT
CASRPKGGRTDTQYF
>TRBD2|TRBV5-8|15|TRBJ2-1|few
TGTGCCAGCAGCTTAGGGCTAGCGGGGGGAATTCGTAAGTTCTTC
CASSLGLAGGIRKFF
>TRBD1|TRBV6-6|15|TRBJ1-5|NA
TGTGCCAGCAGACCCTCGGACAGGCCCAATCAGCCCCAGCATTTT
CASRPSDRPNQPQHF
>NA|TRBV13|14|TRBJ2-7|NA
TGTGCCAGCAGCTTAGCGGGAAGCTCCTACGAGCAGTACTTC
CASSLAGSSYEQYF
>TRBD2|TRBV27|15|TRBJ2-3|NA
TGTGCCAGCGGTACTAGCGGCCCGTACACAGATACGCAGTATTTT
CASGTSGPYTDTQYF
>NA|TRBV9|13|TRBJ1-1|NA
TGTGCCAGCGCGGGATCGTTGAACACTGAAGCTTTCTTT
CASAGSLNTEAFF
>TRBD2|TRBV5-5|15|TRBJ2-1|NA
TGTGCCAGCAGGCCCCAAGGGACTAGCGGGAATGAGCAGTTCTTC
CASRPQGTSGNEQFF
>TRBD1|TRBV18|15|TRBJ2-3|NA
TGTGCCAGCTCACCAAACAGGGGAAGCACAGATACGCAGTATTTT
CASSPNRGSTDTQYF
>NA|TRBV19|14|TRBJ2-7|NA
TGTGCCAGTAGTATAGGAGGCGGGCGCTACGAGCAGTACTTC
CASSIGGGRYEQYF
>NA|TRBV4-1|16|TRBJ2-1|NA
TGCGCCAGCAGCCAAGATTTGTCTAGCAGGTACAATGAGCAGTTCTTC
CASSQDLSSRYNEQFF
>TRBD2|TRBV10-3|16|TRBJ2-7|NA
TGTGCCATCAGTGACCCAGGCGCGGGGACTAGCTACGAGCAGTACTTC
CAISDPGAGTSYEQYF
>NA|TRBV27|16|TRBJ2-6|once
TGTGCACTTTACATGGGGGCTGAATCTGGGGCCAACGTCCTGACTTTC
CALYMGAESGANVLTF
>NA|TRBV6-6|15|TRBJ1-5|NA
TGTGCCAGCAACAAGACAGATTATAGCAATCAGCCCCAGCATTTT
CASNKTDYSNQPQHF
>TRBD2|TRBV6-5|15|TRBJ2-7|NA
TGTGCCAGCAAAGCGGGGCAATGGGGATCCTACGAGCAGTACTTC
CASKAGQWGSYEQYF
>NA|TRBV2|14|TRBJ1-4|NA
TGTGCCAGCAGTGAAGCGAGGTCGGGGGGAAAACTGTTTTTT
CASSEARSGGKLFF
>NA|TRBV19|12|TRBJ1-2|once
TGTGCCAGTAGTCCCCAAAACTATGGCTACACCTTC
CASSPQNYGYTF
>NA|TRBV6-5|14|TRBJ2-1|NA
TGTGCCAGCACGTTCGGGGGAGGTTACAATGAGCAGTTCTTC
CASTFGGGYNEQFF
>NA|TRBV12-5|10|TRBJ1-1|NA
TGTGCTAGTGGTTGGCCGGAAGCTTTCTTT
CASGWPEAFF
>TRBD2|TRBV29-1|17|TRBJ2-1|NA
TGCAGCGTTTGTGGGGGGGGGCTAGCGGGAGTGTACAATGAGCAGTTCTTC
CSVCGGGLAGVYNEQFF
>NA|TRBV7-3|15|TRBJ1-6|NA
TGTGCCAGCAGCGGTGACAGCCTGGGGAATTCACCCCTCCACTTT
CASSGDSLGNSPLHF
>NA|TRBV19|13|TRBJ2-5|NA
TGTGCCAGTAGGAAATCGACTGGAGAGACCCAGTACTTC
CASRKSTGETQYF
>NA|TRBV15|13|TRBJ1-2|NA
TGTGCCACCAGCGAGGCCCTAGGCTATGGCTACACCTTC
CATSEALGYGYTF
>NA|TRBV28|14|TRBJ1-1|few
TGTGCCACCTGTGATCCCGGGATGAACACTGAAGCTTTCTTT
CATCDPGMNTEAFF
>TRBD1|TRBV6-6|14|TRBJ2-2|once
TGTGCCAGCAGAACCGGGACAGGGTCTGGGGAGCTGTTTTTT
CASRTGTGSGELFF
>TRBD2|TRBV4-1|15|TRBJ2-1|NA
TGCGCCAGCAGCCCTACTAGCGCAAACTACAATGAGCAGTTCTTC
CASSPTSANYNEQFF
>TRBD2|TRBV6-1|14|TRBJ2-1|NA
TGTGCCAGCACTGCGGGGGGGTTGTACAATGAGCAGTTCTTC
CASTAGGLYNEQFF
>TRBD1|TRBV30|14|TRBJ1-4|NA
TGTGCCTGGAGTTCGACAGGGAGTAATGAAAAACTGTTTTTT
CAWSSTGSNEKLFF
>NA|TRBV6-1|16|TRBJ1-2|NA
TGTGCCAGCAGTGAAGCGATAATGGCCAGAGGTGTATCCTACACCTTC
CASSEAIMARGVSYTF
>TRBD1|TRBV27|15|TRBJ1-6|NA
TGTGCCAGCAGTTCCCAGACAGGGGGCAATTCACCCCTCCACTTT
CASSSQTGGNSPLHF
>TRBD2|TRBV28|19|TRBJ2-3|NA
TGTGCCAGCAGTTTGGAACGGACTAGCGGGGGGGCTTGGGCAGATACGCAGTATTTT
CASSLERTSGGAWADTQYF
>NA|TRBV4-1|14|TRBJ1-4|NA
TGCGCCAGCAGCTACAGGGCCCAGATTGTGGAACTGTTTTTT
CASSYRAQIVELFF
>TRBD1|TRBV4-1|16|TRBJ1-2|NA
TGCGCCAGCAGCCAAGATTATAAGGGACAGGGGGATGGCTACACCTTC
CASSQDYKGQGDGYTF
>TRBD2|TRBV5-1|16|TRBJ2-3|NA
TGCGCCAGCAGCTTGGAGTCTAGCGGGAGTACAGATACGCAGTATTTT
CASSLESSGSTDTQYF
>TRBD1|TRBV29-1|14|TRBJ1-1|NA
TGCAGCGTTATTCAGGGGGCTCGGAACACTGAAGCTTTCTTT
CSVIQGARNTEAFF
>NA|TRBV6-1|15|TRBJ2-7|NA
TGTGCCAGCAGTCTGACGGACTTACCCTCCTACGAGCAGTACTTC
CASSLTDLPSYEQYF
>TRBD1|TRBV29-1|15|TRBJ2-1|NA
TGCAGCGTTGGCCGGACAGGGGGAACTTACAATGAGCAGTTCTTC
CSVGRTGGTYNEQFF
>NA|TRBV27|14|TRBJ2-7|NA
TGTGCCAGCAGTTTCCAGGGTTCCGGAGACGAGCAGTACTTC
CASSFQGSGDEQYF
>TRBD1|TRBV11-2|15|TRBJ1-1|NA
TGTGCCAGCAGCTTATGGACAGGGGTTCGCACTGAAGCTTTCTTT
CASSLWTGVRTEAFF
>TRBD1|TRBV19|14|TRBJ1-5|NA
TGTGCCAGTAGATCAGGGGGCGCTTCTCAGCCCCAGCATTTT
CASRSGGASQPQHF
>TRBD1|TRBV29-1|12|TRBJ2-7|NA
TGCAGCGTGCGGACAGGAGACTACGAGCAGTACTTC
CSVRTGDYEQYF
>TRBD2|TRBV5-1|18|TRBJ2-6|NA
TGCGCCAGCAGCTCCGGGACTAGCGGGGACATCCGCGCCAACGTCCTGACTTTC
CASSSGTSGDIRANVLTF
>TRBD1|TRBV7-3|13|TRBJ1-2|NA
TGTGCCAGCAGCTTTCAGGGGGCGCGGGGCTACACCTTC
CASSFQGARGYTF
>TRBD2|TRBV10-1|15|TRBJ2-5|NA
TGCGCCAGCAGTAAAACTAGCGGGAGTTTCGAGACCCAGTACTTC
CASSKTSGSFETQYF
>TRBD1|TRBV7-2|17|TRBJ1-5|NA
TGTGCCAGCAGCCAAATCCGGACAGGGGGCCGGCATCAGCCCCAGCATTTT
CASSQIRTGGRHQPQHF
>TRBD1|TRBV5-1|16|TRBJ2-7|NA
TGCGCCAGCAGCTTCCCGGGAAGGACAGGGGCCTACGAGCAGTACTTC
CASSFPGRTGAYEQYF
>NA|TRBV29-1|13|TRBJ2-7|NA
TGCAGCGTGGCCGCGGGCGCGGGCTACGAGCAGTACTTC
CSVAAGAGYEQYF
>TRBD2|TRBV7-2|16|TRBJ2-7|NA
TGTGCCAGCAGCTTAGTGGGGAGCGGGGTATCCTACGAGCAGTACTTC
CASSLVGSGVSYEQYF
>TRBD1|TRBV11-3|14|TRBJ1-1|NA
TGTGCCAGCAGCTTTGGGACAGGGAGAACTGAAGCTTTCTTT
CASSFGTGRTEAFF
>NA|TRBV5-1|12|TRBJ1-1|NA
TGCGCCAGCAGCTCCAATTCCGGGGAAGCTTTCTTT
CASSSNSGEAFF
>TRBD2|TRBV27|16|TRBJ2-3|NA
TGTGCCAGCAGTCCAACTAGCGGGAGGACCACAGATACGCAGTATTTT
CASSPTSGRTTDTQYF
>TRBD1|TRBV27|13|TRBJ1-1|NA
TGTGCCAGCAGCGGACAGGCCAACACTGAAGCTTTCTTT
CASSGQANTEAFF
>TRBD1|TRBV15|16|TRBJ1-6|NA
TGTGCCACCAGCAGAGATTACAGGGGCGAGAATTCACCCCTCCACTTT
CATSRDYRGENSPLHF
>NA|TRBV6-6|15|TRBJ2-1|NA
TGTGCCAGCAGTTACAATCCAAGGGAGTCCAATGAGCAGTTCTTC
CASSYNPRESNEQFF
>NA|TRBV2|14|TRBJ2-7|few
TGTGCCAGCAGTTTCCAGGGGAATACGGCCGAGCAGTACTTC
CASSFQGNTAEQYF
>TRBD2|TRBV7-3|14|TRBJ2-7|NA
TGTGCCAGCAGCTCGGGACTAGCGGGAGACGAGCAGTACTTC
CASSSGLAGDEQYF